Detailed here is one T cell receptor (beta chain). Its specific antigen is unknown. Base quality data are lacking; no much larger clone is found one base away. The source of the sample is a study of early T cells in non-severe SARS-CoV-2 infection (TCRdb year 2021). The study in broad terms: Because TCR sequencing was done on bulk RNA from unsorted whole blood, the alpha and beta chains could not be paired.

On the study overall, not on this receptor specifically: VDJdb matching was skewed toward anti-spike CD8 responses, so virus-specific expansions were likely underestimated and private and CD4 specificities were missed.

From its cysteine to its phenylalanine, the CDR3 spans 11 amino acids. Solely the CDR3 DNA is kept, with 33 bases framed from the first base. V is pared back by 5 bases and J by 11 bases, with 9 bases lying between the germline termini. CDR1 and CDR2 are read off the germline V gene (reference sequence) as LGHDT and YNNKEL. Library creation used 5' RACE. Data came from a NextSeq 500. In the TCR library protocol, unique molecular identifiers were attached to individual cDNA molecules to correct for PCR bias and sequencing error. Both TCR alpha and beta chains were sequenced, and tight co-correlation was observed between alpha and beta sequence abundances in each sample. The authors' pipeline ran thus. Decombinator V4 was used to annotate TCR sequences for V gene, J gene and CDR3. TCRs were defined as expanded if a significant change between any two time points was detected under a Poisson model with p below 0.0001. TCR abundances were normalised to the total number of TCRs sequenced per sample and were expressed as counts per million. MAIT TCRs were defined by TRAV1-2 paired with TRAJ12, TRAJ20 or TRAJ33, and iNKT TCRs by TRAV10 paired with TRAJ18. VDJdb, accessed on 1 November 2021, was searched for TCRs annotated for CMV, EBV and SARS-CoV-2, and TCRs annotated for more than one antigen were excluded. TCRdb reprocessed the public reads (quality trimming at Q25 with fastp, clone calling with MiXCR) and kept in-frame beta chains. Rows are combined by CDR3 protein, so each entry shows the most common genes and DNA. The V and J calls come from TCRdb's annotation, not from the publication. Counted in this sample were roughly 27,000 distinct CDR3 sequences; 9.5% to 10% of them appeared once. Of the sample, roughly an eighth is held by the ten largest clones.

The study was a case-control design nested within a healthcare worker cohort in London, UK, with weekly nasopharyngeal swab PCR tests and blood sampling. Healthcare workers were recruited between 23 and 31 March 2020, during the week of the UK lockdown, and were followed weekly for up to roughly 15 weeks. The receptor was isolated from an adult who was a healthcare worker with PCR-confirmed SARS-CoV-2 infection or an uninfected control (not recorded which). Specimen: whole blood. The chain is encoded by TRBV3-1 joined to TRBJ2-2; the D gene lacks a confident call. The CDR3 region has the sequence CASSESGELFF. The sequenced DNA: TGTGCCAGCAGCGAGTCTGGAGAGCTGTTTTTT.